What follows is one T cell receptor beta chain and its context. The data were obtained in a study of T cell changes during pregnancy in multiple sclerosis. Sequencing used immunoSEQ multiplex PCR; TCRdb keeps in-frame clones, though not all of them. The sample has around 32,000 clones, roughly 86% seen once. The CDR3 consists of 15 residues. Germline-derived CDR1 and CDR2 are SNHLY and FYNNEI. V gave up 6 bases and J gave up 2 bases, with 17 bases separating them. The sequence came from a female donor with multiple sclerosis, enrolled in a pregnancy study. The rearrangement uses TRBV2 and TRBJ2-7; a weak D match, TRBD1 (6 bases). This sample comprised CD8+ T cells from peripheral blood mononuclear cells, obtained before pregnancy. The CDR3 loop is CASRGTGTLPYEQYF. The CDR3 nucleotides are TGTGCCAGCAGGGGGACCGGGACACTTCCCTACGAGCAGTACTTC.